This T cell receptor (beta chain) stems from a study of blood T cell repertoires in COVID-19. Study in general: COVID-19 samples collected from the United States, Italy and Spain covered acute and convalescent phases. PBMCs, B-cell-depleted T cells, or T cells were the source of the cDNA or gDNA that made up the material.

Trimming pared 0 bases from V and 6 bases from J, leaving 11 bases between. The germline gives CDR1 MNHNS, CDR2 SASEGT. The CDR3 is made up of 14 amino acids. Under the authors' procedure: Reference gene primer amplification yielded estimated nucleated cell counts. Assay: immunoSEQ multiplex PCR; the TCRdb copy retains only in-frame clones and omits some. V and J calls and clone size follow that table, whereas D and trimming were derived from the DNA. The data show some 290,000 clones, with 70% to 90% seen just once and about 4.5% held by the top ten. The chain has TRBV6-1 and TRBJ2-5, with D tentatively TRBD2 (6 bases). The TCR was taken from a man aged 60 to 75 who had recovered from COVID-19. Sequencing was done on a sample of peripheral blood. CDR3 DNA: TGTGCCAGCAGTGAAGCGTCGGCGGGGCAGACCCAGTACTTC. It specifies CASSEASAGQTQYF.